This note documents a single TCR beta chain sequence. The CDR3 extends 3 residues past the end of the read, so its final part is completed from the germline J gene. This entry is derived from a study of T cells in women clearing cervical HPV infection. Using immunoSEQ multiplex PCR, the repertoire was profiled, and TCRdb retains in-frame clones only, with some absent. Its clone listing holds tens of thousands of clones. CDR3 length: 19 amino acids. Germline CDR1 and CDR2: LNHDA and SQIVND (reference sequence). V was pared by 4 bases and J by 5 bases, with 18 bases of the junction left unmatched. This TCR was sampled from a woman between 18 and 75 years old with a cervical HPV16 infection that either progressed to CIN3+ or cleared (not recorded which). The rearrangement joins TRBV19 to TRBJ1-5, with 9 bases that match TRBD1. Sequenced: blood buffy coat. The CDR3 reads CASSTGFVSGTGRDQPQHF. CDR3 DNA, as far as it was read: TGTGCCAGTAGTACAGGATTCGTATCAGGGACAGGGAGAGATCAGCCC.